This paragraph reports one TCR beta chain. What it binds is unknown. Positive CCR7 selection of CD45RO-negative cells yielded the naive CD8 cells, and terminally differentiated effector memory CD45RA+ cells were excluded. The data stem from a study of shared clonotypes between healthy human individuals. General study findings and limits: Clonotype sharing across donors was expected to vary with sequencing depth.

Germline CDR1 WSHSY, CDR2 SAAADI. Trimming pared 5 bases from V and 2 bases from J, leaving 7 bases between. The CDR3 is 12 residues long. The test was conducted at deep level. Method: immunoSEQ multiplex PCR; TCRdb's copy keeps in-frame clones and lacks some. The sample holds hundreds of thousands of clones, approximately 96% seen once. The chain is built from TRBV10-2 and TRBJ2-7; D unclear. The material sequenced was naive CD8+ T cells sorted from blood. The clonotype comes from a woman in her 30s in good health. The CDR3 DNA is TGCGCCAGCAGTCAAAAAACCTACGAGCAGTACTTC. Translated: CASSQKTYEQYF.